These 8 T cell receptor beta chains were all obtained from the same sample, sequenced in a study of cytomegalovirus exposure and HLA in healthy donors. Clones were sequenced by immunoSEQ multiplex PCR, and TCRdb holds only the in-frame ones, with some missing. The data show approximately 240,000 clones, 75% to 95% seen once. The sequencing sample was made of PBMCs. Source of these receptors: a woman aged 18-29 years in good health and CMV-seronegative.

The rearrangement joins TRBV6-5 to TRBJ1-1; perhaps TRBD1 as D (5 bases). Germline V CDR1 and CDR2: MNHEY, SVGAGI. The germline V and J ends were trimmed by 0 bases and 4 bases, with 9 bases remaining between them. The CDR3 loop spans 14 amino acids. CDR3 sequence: CASSYSAGFTEAFF. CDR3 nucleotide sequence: TGTGCCAGCAGTTACTCCGCAGGGTTCACTGAAGCTTTCTTT.

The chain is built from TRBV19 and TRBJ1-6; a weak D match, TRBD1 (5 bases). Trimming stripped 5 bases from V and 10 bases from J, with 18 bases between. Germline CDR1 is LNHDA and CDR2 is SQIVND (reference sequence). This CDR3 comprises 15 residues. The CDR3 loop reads CASSYSQGGGSPLHF. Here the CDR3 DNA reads TGTGCCAGTAGTTATTCGCAGGGTGGTGGATCACCCCTCCACTTT.

CDR3 nucleotide sequence: TGTGCCAGCTCACCAGTGGGAGGCAATCAGCCCCAGCATTTT. It specifies CASSPVGGNQPQHF. The chain recombines TRBV18 with TRBJ1-5; D remains unclear. The V and J ends lost 2 bases and 2 bases respectively, with 7 bases between them. This CDR3 has 14 amino acids. Germline V lookup: CDR1 KGHSH, CDR2 LQKENI. The full variable domain, with the rest looked up from reference TRBV18 and TRBJ1-5, is NAGVMQNPRHLVRRRGQEARLRCSPMKGHSHVYWYRQLPEEGLKFMVYLQKENIIDESGMPKERFSAEFPKEGPSILRIQQVVRGDSAAYFCASSPVGGNQPQHFGDGTRLSIL.

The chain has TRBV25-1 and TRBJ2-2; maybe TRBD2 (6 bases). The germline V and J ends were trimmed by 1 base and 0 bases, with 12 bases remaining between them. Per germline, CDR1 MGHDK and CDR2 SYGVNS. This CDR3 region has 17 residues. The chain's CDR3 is CASSEWGGGSNTGELFF. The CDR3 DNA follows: TGTGCCAGCAGTGAATGGGGAGGAGGATCGAACACCGGGGAGCTGTTTTTT.

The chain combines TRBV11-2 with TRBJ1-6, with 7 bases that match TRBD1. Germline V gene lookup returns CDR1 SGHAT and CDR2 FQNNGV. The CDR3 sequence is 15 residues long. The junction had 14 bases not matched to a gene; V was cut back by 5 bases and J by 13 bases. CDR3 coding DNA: TGTGCCAGCAGCCGAGACCCGGGACAGAATACGCCCCTCCACTTT. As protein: CASSRDPGQNTPLHF.

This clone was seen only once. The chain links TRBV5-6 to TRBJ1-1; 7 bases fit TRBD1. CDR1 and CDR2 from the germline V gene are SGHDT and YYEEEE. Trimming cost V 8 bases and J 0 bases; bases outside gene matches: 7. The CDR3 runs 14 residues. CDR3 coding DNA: TGTGCCAGTAGACAGGGATCCATGAACACTGAAGCTTTCTTT. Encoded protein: CASRQGSMNTEAFF.

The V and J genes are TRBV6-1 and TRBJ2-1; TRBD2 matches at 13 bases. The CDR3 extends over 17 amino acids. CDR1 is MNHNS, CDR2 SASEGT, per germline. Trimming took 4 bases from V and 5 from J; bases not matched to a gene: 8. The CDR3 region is CASSGLTSGRGNNEQFF. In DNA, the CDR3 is TGTGCCAGCAGTGGTCTAACTAGCGGGAGGGGGAACAATGAGCAGTTCTTC.

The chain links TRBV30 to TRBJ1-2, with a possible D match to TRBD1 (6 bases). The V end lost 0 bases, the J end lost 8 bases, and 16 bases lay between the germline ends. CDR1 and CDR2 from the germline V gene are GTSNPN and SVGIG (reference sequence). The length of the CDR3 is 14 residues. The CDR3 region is CAWSVLLGAQGYTF. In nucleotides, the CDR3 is TGTGCCTGGAGTGTACTCTTGGGGGCTCAGGGCTACACCTTC. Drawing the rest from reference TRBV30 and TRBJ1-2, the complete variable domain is SQTIHQWPATLVQPVGSPLSLECTVEGTSNPNLYWYRQAAGRGLQLLFYSVGIGQISSEVPQNLSASRPQDRQFILSSKKLLLSDSGFYLCAWSVLLGAQGYTFGSGTRLTVV.